The 22 T cell receptor beta chains below come from one sample, sequenced in a study of blood T cell repertoires in COVID-19. Libraries were prepared by immunoSEQ multiplex PCR; TCRdb keeps only in-frame clonotypes and omits some of them. This sample has about 350,000 clones, with roughly 87% found just once. Sequenced material: peripheral blood. These receptors originate from a man aged 30 to 45 with COVID-19, enrolled during active disease.

V is TRBV7-2 and J is TRBJ2-1, with a possible D match to TRBD2 (5 bases). The germline V gene encodes CDR1 SGHTA and CDR2 FQGNSA. V lost 1 base, J lost 8 bases, and 9 bases lay in between. The CDR3 runs to 13 residues. CDR3 region: CASSLGGADEQFF. For the CDR3, the DNA is TGTGCCAGCAGCTTAGGCGGAGCGGATGAGCAGTTCTTC.

This clone was detected only a few times. CDR3 sequence: CASSYSRKDNYGYTF. The CDR3 DNA reads TGTGCCAGCAGTTACTCGAGGAAGGATAACTATGGCTACACCTTC. The chain couples TRBV6-2 or TRBV6-3 to TRBJ1-2; D call uncertain. V was trimmed by 0 bases and J by 1 base, leaving 9 bases between them. Germline assignment: CDR1 MNHEY and CDR2 SVGEGT. This CDR3 comprises 15 residues.

The gene calls are TRBV6-2 or TRBV6-3 and TRBJ2-6, with D possibly TRBD1 on 5 matching bases. This CDR3 is built from 17 residues. The V end was cut by 6 bases, the J end by 0 bases, with 15 bases between. The germline V gene encodes CDR1 MNHEY and CDR2 SVGEGT. In DNA form, the CDR3 reads TGTGCCAGCAGCCCTCAGGGATTCAACTCTGGGGCCAACGTCCTGACTTTC. Translated, it gives CASSPQGFNSGANVLTF.

The genes are TRBV7-7 and TRBJ2-5; TRBD2 matches at 7 bases. The CDR3 contains 13 residues. Germline CDR1 and CDR2: SSHAT and FNYEAQ (reference sequence). Unmatched junction bases numbered 3, after V lost 2 bases and J lost 6 bases. In DNA, the CDR3 is TGTGCCAGCAGCTTAACGGGAGGTCAGACCCAGTACTTC. Translated: CASSLTGGQTQYF.

V gene TRBV11-1 combines with J gene TRBJ1-1; D is ambiguous. Trimming left V 1 base short and J 0 bases short, with 9 bases between. Germline V gene data show CDR1 as SGHAT and CDR2 as FQDESV (reference sequence). The CDR3 runs to 15 residues. CDR3 sequence: CASSLGRVVNTEAFF. The CDR3 DNA sequence: TGTGCCAGCAGCTTAGGACGGGTTGTGAACACTGAAGCTTTCTTT.

This clone has more than one count but fewer than ten. The CDR3 sequence: CATSRDPGTSEYNEQFF. The CDR3 DNA reads as TGTGCCACCAGCAGAGATCCCGGGACTAGCGAATATAATGAGCAGTTCTTC. The J gene is TRBJ2-1, the V gene TRBV15; 10 bases are a match to TRBD2. With 0 bases clipped from V and 7 bases from J, the junction kept 9 bases outside the gene matches. This CDR3 is built from 17 residues. CDR1 LNHNV and CDR2 YYDKDF come from the germline V gene (reference sequence).

This chain joins TRBV21-1 and TRBJ1-1; the table's D gene call, TRBD1, was not cross checked with the DNA. TRBV21-1 represents a pseudogene. The CDR3 loop spans 17 amino acids. This CDR3 reads CASSKKKGDGPNTEAFF. The CDR3 DNA follows: TGTGCCAGCAGCAAAAAGAAGGGGGACGGGCCCAACACTGAAGCTTTCTTT.

The chain joins TRBV9 to TRBJ1-2; no reliable D call. The CDR3 is made up of 12 amino acids. V was pared by 5 bases and J by 5 bases, with 10 bases between. Germline CDR1 reads SGDLS; CDR2 reads YYNGEE. CDR3 region: CASRASGYGYTF. CDR3 DNA: TGTGCCAGCAGGGCCTCGGGGTATGGCTACACCTTC.

The genes are TRBV27 and TRBJ1-1; TRBD1 might be the D (5 bases). Germline values: CDR1 MNHEY, CDR2 SMNVEV (reference sequence). The CDR3 has 15 amino acids. Trimming pared 6 bases from V and 1 base from J, leaving 15 bases between. The CDR3 region has the DNA TGTGCCAGCAGCCCGTGGGGCCAGGGGAACACTGAAGCTTTCTTT. The encoded protein is CASSPWGQGNTEAFF.

The J gene is TRBJ2-7, the V gene TRBV6-5, with D maybe TRBD2 (6 bases). V lost 5 bases to trimming and J lost 0 bases, with 8 bases between them. CDR1 is MNHEY and CDR2 is SVGAGI in the germline V gene. The CDR3 consists of 13 residues. The CDR3 nucleotides are TGTGCCAGCAGTCCGCGGGGCTCCTACGAGCAGTACTTC. Residues: CASSPRGSYEQYF.

The chain has TRBV6-5 and TRBJ1-5, with D perhaps TRBD1 (5 bases). The germline gives CDR1 MNHEY, CDR2 SVGAGI. V gave up 4 bases and J gave up 7 bases, with 14 bases separating them. The CDR3 covers 14 residues. The CDR3 here is CASSSTAPTQPQHF. As DNA, the CDR3 is TGTGCCAGCAGTTCGACAGCCCCGACGCAGCCCCAGCATTTT.

Only one count was recorded for this clone. The rearrangement uses TRBV9 and TRBJ2-7; D is perhaps TRBD2 (5 bases). Germline V gene sequence: CDR1 SGDLS, CDR2 YYNGEE. V shed 0 bases and J shed 6 bases, with 13 bases lying between them. The CDR3 contains 14 residues. In DNA form, the CDR3 reads TGTGCCAGCAGCGTAGAGCTTGGCGAGGGCGAGCAGTACTTC. This sequence encodes CASSVELGEGEQYF.

V usage is TRBV28 and J usage is TRBJ2-7, with D possibly matching TRBD2 (6 bases). Germline CDR1 and CDR2: MDHEN and SYDVKM. The germline V and J ends were trimmed by 6 bases and 5 bases, with 14 bases remaining between them. The CDR3 spans 13 residues. The CDR3 sequence is CASRRGGWDEQYF. Written as DNA, the CDR3 is TGTGCCAGCAGGAGGGGAGGTTGGGACGAGCAGTACTTC.

The rearrangement uses TRBV24-1 and TRBJ1-1; D is unresolved. The CDR3 extends over 11 amino acids. Germline-derived CDR1 and CDR2 are KGHDR and SFDVKD. V shed 5 bases and J shed 7 bases, with 7 bases lying between them. CDR3 DNA sequence: TGTGCCACCAGTGCGGTACTTGAAGCTTTCTTT. Residues: CATSAVLEAFF.

The genes are TRBV2 and TRBJ1-1; perhaps TRBD1 as D (5 bases). Looked up from germline, CDR1 is SNHLY and CDR2 is FYNNEI. Trimming pared 8 bases from V and 1 base from J, leaving 8 bases between. This CDR3 contains 12 residues. This CDR3 reads CASGAENTEAFF. The DNA of the CDR3 is TGTGCCAGCGGGGCCGAGAACACTGAAGCTTTCTTT.

The chain recombines TRBV11-3 with TRBJ2-5; TRBD1 matches at 10 bases. The V gene end was trimmed by 5 bases and the J gene end by 4 bases; junction bases not matched to a gene: 7. From germline, CDR1 is SGHNT and CDR2 YENEEA. CDR3 length equals 15 residues. The CDR3 coding sequence is TGTGCCAGCAGCGAGGGACAGGGGATGAGAGAGACCCAGTACTTC. Residues: CASSEGQGMRETQYF. Drawing the rest from reference TRBV11-3 and TRBJ2-5, the complete variable domain is EAGVVQSPRYKIIEKKQPVAFWCNPISGHNTLYWYLQNLGQGPELLIRYENEEAVDDSQLPKDRFSAERLKGVDSTLKIQPAELGDSAVYLCASSEGQGMRETQYFGPGTRLLVL.

This rearrangement joins TRBV6-1 to TRBJ1-1, with unresolved D. In germline, CDR1 is MNHNS, CDR2 SASEGT. CDR3 size: 12 residues. With 1 base removed from V and 7 bases from J, the gap between germline ends came to 7 bases. The CDR3 nucleotides are TGTGCCAGCAGTGAAGGAGGGCGTGAAGCTTTCTTT. Translated: CASSEGGREAFF.

The chain carries TRBV30 and TRBJ2-2; 9 bases fit TRBD1. This CDR3 has 19 amino acids. The V segment lost 4 bases and the J segment 5 bases; nucleotides outside the gene matches: 20. CDR1 is GTSNPN, CDR2 SVGIG, per germline (reference sequence). The CDR3 loop is CAWIHLRSRGTGRTGELFF. The DNA for the CDR3 is TGTGCCTGGATTCACCTACGATCCCGGGGGACAGGGCGGACCGGGGAGCTGTTTTTT.

The rearrangement uses TRBV30 and TRBJ1-5; D is possibly TRBD1 (6 bases). The CDR3 extends over 14 amino acids. The germline V and J ends were trimmed by 0 bases and 2 bases, with 8 bases remaining between them. The germline gives CDR1 GTSNPN, CDR2 SVGIG (reference sequence). CDR3 residues: CAWSVKGGNQPQHF. The DNA for the CDR3 is TGTGCCTGGAGTGTAAAGGGGGGCAATCAGCCCCAGCATTTT. Full variable domain (outside the CDR3, taken from reference TRBV30 and TRBJ1-5): SQTIHQWPATLVQPVGSPLSLECTVEGTSNPNLYWYRQAAGRGLQLLFYSVGIGQISSEVPQNLSASRPQDRQFILSSKKLLLSDSGFYLCAWSVKGGNQPQHFGDGTRLSIL.

The chain couples TRBV6-5 to TRBJ2-2; no clear D. The CDR3 is 14 amino acids. CDR1 is MNHEY and CDR2 is SVGAGI in the germline V gene. V dropped 0 bases and J dropped 6 bases, with 8 bases sitting between them. As DNA, the CDR3 is TGTGCCAGCAGTTACTCTCTAGGCGCCGGGGAGCTGTTTTTT. This codes for CASSYSLGAGELFF.

This clone turned up a few times. V usage is TRBV5-4 and J usage is TRBJ1-5, with a possible D match to TRBD1 (5 bases). The germline CDR1 and CDR2 sequences are SGHNT and YYREEE (reference sequence). Trimming cost V 3 bases and J 11 bases, with 18 bases left between them. This CDR3 has 14 amino acids. The CDR3 protein is CASSSRDSPSSQHF. The CDR3 bases are TGTGCCAGCAGCTCCAGGGATTCGCCGTCGTCCCAGCATTTT.

The rearrangement joins TRBV19 to TRBJ1-1; TRBD1 matches at 8 bases. Germline V CDR1 and CDR2: LNHDA, SQIVND (reference sequence). V was pared by 11 bases and J by 6 bases, with 11 bases of the junction left unmatched. The length of the CDR3 is 13 residues. CDR3 region: CAASWDRRAEAFF. In DNA, the CDR3 is TGTGCCGCCTCTTGGGACAGGCGGGCTGAAGCTTTCTTT.